What follows are 7 T cell receptor beta chains derived from one specimen sequenced in a study of T cells in Graves' hyperthyroidism and ophthalmopathy. Authors of the study amplified TCR beta CDR3 regions from RNA transcripts. Initially, a first-round RT-PCR of the TCR CDR3 employed the HTBI primer set. Using its own MiXCR run on the multiplex PCR reads, TCRdb lists one record per CDR3 protein. The repertoire includes about 360,000 distinct CDR3 sequences, under 15% of them detected once, and 9.2% sits in the top ten. The material sequenced was blood. These receptors all come from a woman between 18 and 29 years old with Graves' hyperthyroidism.

This clonotype was counted many times. The chain has TRBV6-1 and TRBJ1-2, with D perhaps TRBD1 (5 bases). Looked up from germline, CDR1 is MNHNS and CDR2 is SASEGT. V shed 6 bases and J shed 2 bases, with 16 bases lying between them. The CDR3 contains 15 residues. The CDR3 DNA reads as TGTGCCAGCAGCCCCCATCTCGGGGACAACTATGGCTACACCTTC. It specifies CASSPHLGDNYGYTF.

This clonotype was seen a handful of times. The V gene is TRBV14, the J gene TRBJ2-3, with D tentatively TRBD2 (6 bases). The CDR3 length is 14 residues. The V end lost 4 bases, the J end lost 2 bases, and 10 bases lay between the germline ends. Germline CDR1 is SGHDN and CDR2 is FVKESK. The CDR3 loop reads CASSPAGPTDTQYF. The CDR3 DNA is TGTGCCAGCAGCCCAGCGGGCCCCACAGATACGCAGTATTTT.

This clonotype has a count of ten or more. V gene TRBV9 combines with J gene TRBJ2-5; 9 bases align to TRBD2. The CDR3 contains 19 residues. Germline lookup yields CDR1 SGDLS and CDR2 YYNGEE. Germline trimming cut 2 bases from V and 4 bases from J; bases unmatched to any gene: 18. CDR3 residues: CASSVGGGAGEGLGETQYF. In DNA form, the CDR3 reads TGTGCCAGCAGCGTTGGCGGGGGGGCCGGCGAAGGCCTGGGAGAGACCCAGTACTTC.

The chain joins TRBV18 to TRBJ1-3, with D uncertain. The CDR3 is 16 residues long. Germline V gene data show CDR1 as KGHSH and CDR2 as LQKENI. Trimming took off 6 bases at V and 5 bases at J, with 20 bases between the two ends. The DNA of the CDR3 is TGTGCCAGCTCTACCTCGGACGGACCCAAAAGAAACACCATATATTTT. Protein sequence: CASSTSDGPKRNTIYF.

The genes are TRBV11-3 and TRBJ1-1; D possibly corresponds to TRBD1 (6 bases). The CDR3 is 13 amino acids. V gave up 4 bases and J gave up 3 bases, with 9 bases separating them. The V gene's germline CDR1 is SGHNT and CDR2 YENEEA. CDR3 amino acids: CASSWTADTEAFF. DNA for the CDR3: TGTGCCAGCAGCTGGACAGCGGACACTGAAGCTTTCTTT.

In this sample, this clonotype turned up a few times. The chain links TRBV5-6 to TRBJ2-1; no clear D. The V and J ends lost 3 bases and 6 bases respectively, with 7 bases between them. CDR3 length equals 12 residues. CDR1 is SGHDT and CDR2 is YYEEEE in the germline V gene. CDR3: CASSSHSNEQFF. The DNA of the CDR3 is TGTGCCAGCAGCTCCCATAGCAATGAGCAGTTCTTC.

This clonotype came up many times. The chain couples TRBV27 to TRBJ2-1; no reliable D call. The germline V gene encodes CDR1 MNHEY and CDR2 SMNVEV (reference sequence). Trimming removed 3 bases from V and 7 bases from J, with 10 bases in between. The CDR3 has 13 residues. The CDR3 is CASSFPPVNEQFF. CDR3 coding DNA: TGTGCCAGCAGTTTTCCCCCGGTGAATGAGCAGTTCTTC.